The sequence of this T cell receptor beta chain was determined in a study of identical twins. Study-level results: Shared out-of-frame alpha sequences (those common to twins) showed excess low generation probability. Twins' excess sharing was less marked for out-of-frame beta sequences.

MiXCR, run by TCRdb on the 5' RACE reads, gives a single entry per CDR3 protein. The sample comprises nearly 900,000 distinct CDR3 sequences, 12% of which are singletons, and roughly 1.5% rests with the top ten. This clonotype was seen at least ten times. The antigen is not known. The sample was also reused in another study, on yellow fever vaccine responses in identical twins.

The source material was PBMCs. The receptor was isolated from a woman aged 18-29 years in good health.

CDR3 nucleotides: TGTGCCAGCAGTCCTGACAGGCTTCCCTACAATGAGCAGTTCTTC. Amino acid sequence: CASSPDRLPYNEQFF. V gene TRBV12-3 or TRBV12-4 combines with J gene TRBJ2-1; a possible D gene is TRBD1 (6 bases). CDR3 length: 15 residues. V gave up 5 bases and J gave up 2 bases, with 13 bases separating them.